The clone carrying this T cell receptor (beta chain) was detected a few times. Its antigen remains unidentified. TCRdb re-called the 5' RACE reads with MiXCR, one entry per CDR3 protein. Of about 80,000 distinct CDR3 sequences listed, 5.8% were seen once; the top ten hold over 7%. Time point reported: longitudinal time-point 2. The source of the sample is a study of neurological immune-mediated disorders. The germline gives CDR1 SGHAT, CDR2 FQNNGV. V lost 4 bases to trimming and J lost 4 bases, with 12 bases between them. There are 14 residues in the CDR3. General observations from the study: Association of the multiple sclerosis repertoire cluster with clinical or MRI features was not observed for any feature.

The specimen sequenced was PBMCs. The TCR was taken from a woman aged 60-70 years with multiple sclerosis. The rearrangement links TRBV11-2 to TRBJ2-3; D is perhaps TRBD2 (5 bases). DNA for the CDR3: TGTGCCAGCAGCTCGCACGGGGTGGCAGATACGCAGTATTTT. This translates into CASSSHGVADTQYF.